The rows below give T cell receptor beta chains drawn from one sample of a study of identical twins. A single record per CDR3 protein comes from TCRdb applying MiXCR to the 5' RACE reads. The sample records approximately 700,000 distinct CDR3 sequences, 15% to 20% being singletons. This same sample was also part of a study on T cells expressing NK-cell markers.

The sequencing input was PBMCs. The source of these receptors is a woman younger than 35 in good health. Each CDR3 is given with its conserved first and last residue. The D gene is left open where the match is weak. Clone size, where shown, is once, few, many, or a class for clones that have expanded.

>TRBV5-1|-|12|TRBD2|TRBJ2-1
TGCGCCAGCAGCTTACTAGCGGGGCAGCAGTTCTTC
CASSLLAGQQFF
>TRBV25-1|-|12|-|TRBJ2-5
TGTGCCAGCACCAGGGATGGTGAGACCCAGTACTTC
CASTRDGETQYF
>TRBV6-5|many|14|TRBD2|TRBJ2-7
TGTGCCAGCAGTTACGGCGGGAGTAACTACGAGCAGTACTTC
CASSYGGSNYEQYF
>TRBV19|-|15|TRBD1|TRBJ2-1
TGTGCCAGTAGTATATCGGGACAGGGGTACAATGAGCAGTTCTTC
CASSISGQGYNEQFF
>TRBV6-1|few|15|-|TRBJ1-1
TGTGCCAGCATCACCTGGGGCACCCGACCCGCTGAAGCTTTCTTT
CASITWGTRPAEAFF
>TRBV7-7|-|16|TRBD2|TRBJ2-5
TGTGCCAGCAGCCCAAATAGGCCCCAGGGAGGGGAGACCCAGTACTTC
CASSPNRPQGGETQYF
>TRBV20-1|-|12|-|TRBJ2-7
TGCAGTGCTAGCGGTGGGGGCGGCGAGCAGTACTTC
CSASGGGGEQYF
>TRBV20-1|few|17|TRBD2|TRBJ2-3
TGCAGTGCTAGAGATCCGACTAGCGGGAGCCTCACAGATACGCAGTATTTT
CSARDPTSGSLTDTQYF
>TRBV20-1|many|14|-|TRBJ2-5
TGCAGTGCTAGGTGGCAGGCCCTCCAAGAGACCCAGTACTTC
CSARWQALQETQYF
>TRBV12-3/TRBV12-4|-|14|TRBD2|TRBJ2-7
TGTGCCAGCAGTCTAAGACTAGCGCCCTACGAGCAGTACTTC
CASSLRLAPYEQYF
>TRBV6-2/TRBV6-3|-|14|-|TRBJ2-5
TGTGCCAGCAGTTCCCCGGGACGAGGAGAGACCCAGTACTTC
CASSSPGRGETQYF
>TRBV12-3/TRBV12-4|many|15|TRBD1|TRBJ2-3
TGTGCCAGCAGTCGCCGGGACAGGAAAACAGATACGCAGTATTTT
CASSRRDRKTDTQYF
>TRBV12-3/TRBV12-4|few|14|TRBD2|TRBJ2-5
TGTGCCAGTCGGGGGGACGGGGATCGTCAGACCCAGTACTTC
CASRGDGDRQTQYF
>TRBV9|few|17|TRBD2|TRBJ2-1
TGTGCCAGCAGCCCTCCTAGCGGGAGGGGGTCCTACAATGAGCAGTTCTTC
CASSPPSGRGSYNEQFF
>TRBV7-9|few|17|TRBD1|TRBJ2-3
TGTGCCAGCAGCTCCCCCCAGACAGGGCCGGCCACAGATACGCAGTATTTT
CASSSPQTGPATDTQYF
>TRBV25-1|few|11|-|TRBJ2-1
TGTGCCAGCAGTGTAGAGGCTGAGCAGTTCTTC
CASSVEAEQFF
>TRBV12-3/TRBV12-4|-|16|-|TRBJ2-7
TGTGCCAGCAGTCCGCTAGGCGGAAGAGAAACCTACGAGCAGTACTTC
CASSPLGGRETYEQYF
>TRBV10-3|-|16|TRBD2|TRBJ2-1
TGTGCCATCAGTACTACTAGCGGGAGCGCCTACAATGAGCAGTTCTTC
CAISTTSGSAYNEQFF
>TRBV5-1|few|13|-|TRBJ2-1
TGCGCCAGCGGGGGGGGCCAATACAATGAGCAGTTCTTC
CASGGGQYNEQFF
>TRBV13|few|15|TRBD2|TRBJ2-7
TGTGCCAGCAGCTTAGCACTAGCGGGATTAGAAGAGCAGTACTTC
CASSLALAGLEEQYF
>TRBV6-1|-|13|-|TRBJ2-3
TGTGCCAGCAGTGAAGTCTGGAGGGATACGCAGTATTTT
CASSEVWRDTQYF
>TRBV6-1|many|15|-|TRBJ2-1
TGTGCCAGCAGTGAAGCGAAGGAGGCTTACAATGAGCAGTTCTTC
CASSEAKEAYNEQFF